This TCR beta chain was identified in a study of T-cell reconstitution after alpha-beta-depleted transplantation in children. Unique molecular identifiers tagged the TCRbeta library. In TCRdb, the PCR reads were re-called with MiXCR into one record per CDR3 protein. The sample records hundreds of thousands of distinct CDR3 sequences, about 8.2% being singletons. A remark on this clonotype: Its antigen is as yet unknown. At one of its ends the junction is not consistent with the germline gene, which may arise from a read error.

Findings and caveats of the study: By about two months after transplant, alpha-beta T cells reportedly arose from several hundred graft clones that had expanded. Newly produced T cells mostly provided counts and TCRbeta diversity after one year, as hyperexpanded clones declined. Recipient T cells and thymic progenitors that survived were the source of the high TCRbeta diversity seen at day 60 in some patients.

The clonotype originates from a male patient aged 2 to 9 who had a stem cell transplant for acute myeloid leukemia, so the T cells may come from the graft donor. The sequencing used PBMCs, mostly from graft donor cells, collected 360 days after TCRalphabeta/CD19-depleted stem cell transplant.

CDR3 in amino acids: CCAVDRGRVGFTEAFF. CDR3 bases: TGCTGTGCTGTAGATAGGGGGAGGGTAGGGTTCACTGAAGCTTTCTTT. This chain uses TRBV20-1 with TRBJ1-1; a weak D match, TRBD1 (6 bases). The CDR3 is made up of 16 amino acids. Germline lookup yields CDR1 DFQATT and CDR2 SNEGSKA (reference sequence).